Listed below are T cell receptor beta chains from one sample, sequenced in a study of cytomegalovirus exposure and HLA in healthy donors. TCRdb's copy holds only in-frame clones and misses some; the assay was immunoSEQ multiplex PCR. This sample carries around 150,000 clones, roughly 80% of them seen once, and the ten largest clones take approximately 3.1%. Sequencing used PBMCs. The receptors come from a woman aged 40 to 55 in good health and CMV-seronegative. Both conserved end residues are trimmed from each CDR3. The size of a clone is reported for some rows only, either as once, few or many, or as a class for expanded clones.

v_gene	j_gene	abundance	CDR3aa
TRBV28	TRBJ2-3	once	ASSPWTRPDTQY
TRBV11-2	TRBJ2-3	NA	ASSLTGSTDTQY
TRBV2	TRBJ1-5	NA	ASSVSGELNQPQH
TRBV4-2	TRBJ1-2	NA	ASSQDQGSYGYT
TRBV9	TRBJ2-3	NA	ASSVTGFTDTQY
TRBV9	TRBJ2-6	NA	ASSPDGGRISGANVLT
TRBV4-1	TRBJ1-1	NA	ASSLDREGTEAF
TRBV9	TRBJ1-1	NA	ASSVVRSGQAGTEAF
TRBV5-1	TRBJ2-6	NA	ASSSGHSGANVLT
TRBV10-3	TRBJ1-5	once	AISDSGGNQPQH
TRBV6-5	TRBJ1-1	NA	ASSYSGQLNTEAF
TRBV7-8	TRBJ1-2	few	ASSLRITGGYGYT
TRBV2	TRBJ2-7	NA	ASSERRAGSSYEQY
TRBV6-5	TRBJ2-7	NA	ASSYKRDRGRGEQY
TRBV29-1	TRBJ1-2	few	SVPTGPYGYT
TRBV5-5	TRBJ2-7	once	ASSLAGPGAVSYEQY
TRBV6-6	TRBJ2-3	NA	ASSSSDTQY
TRBV28	TRBJ1-6	NA	ASSSPGQGKDSPLH
TRBV11-2	TRBJ2-1	NA	ASSLGGAEYNEQF
TRBV21-1	TRBJ1-1	NA	ASSTKDRGRPNTEAF
TRBV5-1	TRBJ2-3	NA	ASRRGDTQY
TRBV7-9	TRBJ1-4	NA	ASSLGQARNEKLF
TRBV5-4	TRBJ2-1	NA	ASSSPEGGNEQF
TRBV2	TRBJ2-7	NA	ASSESGAGGPSYEQY
TRBV18	TRBJ1-1	NA	ASSLTGQALNTEAF
TRBV28	TRBJ2-7	NA	ASKGQGLYEQY